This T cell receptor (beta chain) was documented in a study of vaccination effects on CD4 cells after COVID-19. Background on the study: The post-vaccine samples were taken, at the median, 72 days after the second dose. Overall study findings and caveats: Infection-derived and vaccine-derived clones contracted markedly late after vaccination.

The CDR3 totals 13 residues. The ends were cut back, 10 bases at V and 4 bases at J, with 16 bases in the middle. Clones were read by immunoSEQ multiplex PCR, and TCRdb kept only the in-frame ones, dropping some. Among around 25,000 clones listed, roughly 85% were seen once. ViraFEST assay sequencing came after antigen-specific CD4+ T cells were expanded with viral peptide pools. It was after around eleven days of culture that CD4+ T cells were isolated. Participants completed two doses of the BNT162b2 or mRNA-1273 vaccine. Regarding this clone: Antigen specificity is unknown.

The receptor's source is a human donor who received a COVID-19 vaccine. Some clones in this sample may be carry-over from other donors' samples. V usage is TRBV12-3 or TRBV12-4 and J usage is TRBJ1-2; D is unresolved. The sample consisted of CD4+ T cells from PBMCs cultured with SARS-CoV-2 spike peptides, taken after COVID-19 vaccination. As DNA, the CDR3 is TGTGCCATCCGGGGAGGGAAATCCTATGGCTACACCTTC. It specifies CAIRGGKSYGYTF.